These T cell receptor beta chains were read from a single sample in a study of cytomegalovirus exposure and HLA in healthy donors. The repertoire was sequenced with immunoSEQ multiplex PCR; TCRdb's copy has only in-frame clones and lacks some. The sample shows around 160,000 clones, roughly 83% of them seen only once. Input material: PBMCs. The receptors were gathered from a man aged 25-45 years in good health and CMV-seropositive. The CDR3 runs from the conserved cysteine through the conserved F or W. D genes are given only for firm matches. Size is omitted from some rows. Given values are once, few, many or a class for expanded clones.

clone size: NA; J gene: TRBJ2-1; D gene: NA; V gene: TRBV7-6; CDR3 protein: CASSSRLEGGGEQFF; CDR3 DNA: TGTGCCAGCAGCTCTCGACTAGAGGGAGGGGGTGAGCAGTTCTTC
clone size: NA; J gene: TRBJ2-1; D gene: TRBD2; V gene: TRBV7-6; CDR3 protein: CASSLSPLAGPLREQFF; CDR3 DNA: TGTGCCAGCAGCCTATCCCCTCTAGCGGGCCCCTTAAGGGAGCAGTTCTTC
clone size: NA; J gene: TRBJ2-7; D gene: TRBD2; V gene: TRBV14; CDR3 protein: CASSQRGLAGAYEQYF; CDR3 DNA: TGTGCCAGCAGCCAAAGAGGACTAGCGGGGGCCTACGAGCAGTACTTC
clone size: NA; J gene: TRBJ1-5; D gene: NA; V gene: TRBV11-2; CDR3 protein: CASSLGQTNQPQHF; CDR3 DNA: TGTGCCAGCAGCCTAGGACAAACAAATCAGCCCCAGCATTTT
clone size: once; J gene: TRBJ2-7; D gene: NA; V gene: TRBV4-1; CDR3 protein: CASSPGYEQYF; CDR3 DNA: TGCGCCAGCAGCCCGGGGTACGAGCAGTACTTC
clone size: NA; J gene: TRBJ1-6; D gene: NA; V gene: TRBV18; CDR3 protein: CASPSRSPLHF; CDR3 DNA: TGTGCCAGCCCCTCGAGGTCACCCCTCCACTTT
clone size: few; J gene: TRBJ2-2; D gene: TRBD1; V gene: TRBV7-9; CDR3 protein: CASSSPGGTGELFF; CDR3 DNA: TGTGCCAGCAGTTCACCAGGGGGCACCGGGGAGCTGTTTTTT
clone size: NA; J gene: TRBJ2-1; D gene: TRBD1; V gene: TRBV18; CDR3 protein: CASSPGTGSYNEQFF; CDR3 DNA: TGTGCCAGCTCCCCCGGGACAGGGTCCTACAATGAGCAGTTCTTC
clone size: NA; J gene: TRBJ2-2; D gene: TRBD2; V gene: TRBV27; CDR3 protein: CASRFAAGGGGELFF; CDR3 DNA: TGTGCCAGCAGATTTGCAGCGGGAGGAGGCGGGGAGCTGTTTTTT
clone size: NA; J gene: TRBJ1-5; D gene: TRBD1; V gene: TRBV6-5; CDR3 protein: CASRPGTGGSQPQHF; CDR3 DNA: TGTGCCAGCAGGCCCGGGACAGGGGGCAGTCAGCCCCAGCATTTT
clone size: NA; J gene: TRBJ2-1; D gene: TRBD1; V gene: TRBV10-3; CDR3 protein: CAISPNRDRGSDEQFF; CDR3 DNA: TGTGCCATCAGTCCTAATCGGGACAGGGGAAGCGATGAGCAGTTCTTC
clone size: once; J gene: TRBJ2-7; D gene: NA; V gene: TRBV6-5; CDR3 protein: CASSPDRSETYEQYF; CDR3 DNA: TGTGCCAGCAGCCCCGACCGGTCGGAGACCTACGAGCAGTACTTC
clone size: NA; J gene: TRBJ1-1; D gene: TRBD1; V gene: TRBV19; CDR3 protein: CASRPEDRGDLNTEAFF; CDR3 DNA: TGTGCCAGCCGACCCGAGGACAGGGGCGATTTGAACACTGAAGCTTTCTTT
clone size: NA; J gene: TRBJ2-4; D gene: NA; V gene: TRBV5-1; CDR3 protein: CASSLGTTKNIQYF; CDR3 DNA: TGCGCCAGCAGCTTGGGGACAACCAAAAACATTCAGTACTTC
clone size: once; J gene: TRBJ1-1; D gene: NA; V gene: TRBV6-1; CDR3 protein: CASILGRGNTEAFF; CDR3 DNA: TGTGCCAGCATCCTTGGTAGGGGAAACACTGAAGCTTTCTTT
clone size: NA; J gene: TRBJ1-2; D gene: TRBD1; V gene: TRBV28; CDR3 protein: CASGQGAYGYTF; CDR3 DNA: TGTGCCAGCGGCCAGGGGGCCTATGGCTACACCTTC
clone size: NA; J gene: TRBJ1-3; D gene: NA; V gene: TRBV28; CDR3 protein: CFVGAGNTIYF; CDR3 DNA: TGTTTTGTGGGAGCGGGAAACACCATATATTTT
clone size: NA; J gene: TRBJ2-7; D gene: TRBD2; V gene: TRBV2; CDR3 protein: CASSEGLAGVEQYF; CDR3 DNA: TGTGCCAGCAGTGAAGGGCTAGCGGGGGTTGAGCAGTACTTC
clone size: NA; J gene: TRBJ1-2; D gene: TRBD1; V gene: TRBV19; CDR3 protein: CASQGQSNYGYTF; CDR3 DNA: TGTGCCAGTCAGGGACAGTCTAACTATGGCTACACCTTC
clone size: once; J gene: TRBJ2-7; D gene: NA; V gene: TRBV6-6; CDR3 protein: CASSSWTPTGSEQYF; CDR3 DNA: TGTGCCAGCAGTTCCTGGACACCCACAGGCTCGGAGCAGTACTTC
clone size: NA; J gene: TRBJ2-7; D gene: NA; V gene: TRBV7-9; CDR3 protein: CASSLGTWGEQYF; CDR3 DNA: TGTGCCAGCAGCCTCGGGACTTGGGGAGAGCAGTACTTC
clone size: NA; J gene: TRBJ1-2; D gene: TRBD1; V gene: TRBV7-2; CDR3 protein: CASRAGGIYGYTF; CDR3 DNA: TGTGCCAGCAGGGCAGGGGGTATCTATGGCTACACCTTC
clone size: few; J gene: TRBJ2-4; D gene: TRBD2; V gene: TRBV6-1; CDR3 protein: CASSEALAGAKNIQYF; CDR3 DNA: TGTGCCAGCAGTGAAGCGCTAGCGGGGGCCAAAAACATTCAGTACTTC
clone size: NA; J gene: TRBJ2-2; D gene: NA; V gene: TRBV9; CDR3 protein: CASSEGDAAGELFF; CDR3 DNA: TGTGCCAGCAGCGAGGGGGACGCGGCCGGGGAGCTGTTTTTT
clone size: NA; J gene: TRBJ1-1; D gene: NA; V gene: TRBV2; CDR3 protein: CASRGGEAFF; CDR3 DNA: TGTGCCAGCAGAGGAGGTGAAGCTTTCTTT
clone size: few; J gene: TRBJ2-7; D gene: TRBD1; V gene: TRBV18; CDR3 protein: CASSLDRGPYEQYF; CDR3 DNA: TGTGCCAGCTCACTTGACAGGGGCCCCTACGAGCAGTACTTC
clone size: NA; J gene: TRBJ2-3; D gene: NA; V gene: TRBV29-1; CDR3 protein: CSVGGENTDTQYF; CDR3 DNA: TGCAGCGTTGGGGGGGAAAACACAGATACGCAGTATTTT
clone size: NA; J gene: TRBJ2-3; D gene: NA; V gene: TRBV28; CDR3 protein: CASSLVATTDTQYF; CDR3 DNA: TGTGCCAGCAGTTTAGTAGCTACCACAGATACGCAGTATTTT
clone size: NA; J gene: TRBJ2-6; D gene: TRBD1; V gene: TRBV7-3; CDR3 protein: CASSLNPPGQGAANVLTF; CDR3 DNA: TGTGCCAGCAGCTTAAACCCTCCGGGACAGGGGGCAGCCAACGTCCTGACTTTC
clone size: NA; J gene: TRBJ1-1; D gene: TRBD1; V gene: TRBV5-1; CDR3 protein: CASSPDRGGNTEAFF; CDR3 DNA: TGCGCCAGCAGCCCAGACAGGGGCGGGAACACTGAAGCTTTCTTT
clone size: NA; J gene: TRBJ2-7; D gene: TRBD1; V gene: TRBV5-1; CDR3 protein: CASSFNRGQGNFYEQYF; CDR3 DNA: TGCGCCAGCAGCTTCAACCGGGGACAGGGGAATTTTTACGAGCAGTACTTC
clone size: NA; J gene: TRBJ2-3; D gene: NA; V gene: TRBV10-3; CDR3 protein: CAISFRGDTQYF; CDR3 DNA: TGTGCCATCAGTTTCAGGGGAGATACGCAGTATTTT
clone size: NA; J gene: TRBJ2-1; D gene: TRBD1; V gene: TRBV2; CDR3 protein: CASILGQGATFF; CDR3 DNA: TGTGCCAGCATATTAGGACAGGGGGCGACGTTCTTC
clone size: NA; J gene: TRBJ2-7; D gene: TRBD1; V gene: TRBV4-1; CDR3 protein: CASSQDPPDRVYEQYF; CDR3 DNA: TGCGCCAGCAGCCAAGATCCCCCCGACAGGGTCTACGAGCAGTACTTC
clone size: once; J gene: TRBJ2-7; D gene: NA; V gene: TRBV30; CDR3 protein: CAWSLGTEQYF; CDR3 DNA: TGTGCCTGGAGTCTGGGGACAGAGCAGTACTTC
clone size: NA; J gene: TRBJ2-1; D gene: NA; V gene: TRBV15; CDR3 protein: CATPPRGQFF; CDR3 DNA: TGTGCCACCCCCCCCCGGGGGCAGTTCTTC
clone size: NA; J gene: TRBJ2-2; D gene: NA; V gene: TRBV11-3; CDR3 protein: CASSRTGELFF; CDR3 DNA: TGTGCCAGCAGCCGTACCGGGGAGCTGTTTTTT
clone size: NA; J gene: TRBJ2-3; D gene: TRBD1; V gene: TRBV15; CDR3 protein: CATSARDSSTDTQYF; CDR3 DNA: TGTGCCACCAGCGCCCGGGACAGTAGCACAGATACGCAGTATTTT
clone size: NA; J gene: TRBJ1-1; D gene: NA; V gene: TRBV10-3; CDR3 protein: CAIQGNTEAFF; CDR3 DNA: TGTGCCATCCAGGGGAACACTGAAGCTTTCTTT
clone size: NA; J gene: TRBJ2-7; D gene: NA; V gene: TRBV9; CDR3 protein: CASSVAPGTYEQYF; CDR3 DNA: TGTGCCAGCAGCGTAGCCCCAGGTACCTACGAGCAGTACTTC
clone size: NA; J gene: TRBJ1-6; D gene: NA; V gene: TRBV7-9; CDR3 protein: CASSSWGQITSPLHF; CDR3 DNA: TGTGCCAGCAGCTCCTGGGGACAAATCACTTCACCCCTCCACTTT
clone size: NA; J gene: TRBJ1-2; D gene: TRBD1; V gene: TRBV6-6; CDR3 protein: CASSYSRGQGSYGYTF; CDR3 DNA: TGTGCCAGCAGTTACAGCAGAGGACAGGGAAGCTATGGCTACACCTTC
clone size: NA; J gene: TRBJ2-2; D gene: TRBD1; V gene: TRBV5-4; CDR3 protein: CASSYGGTGRTGELFF; CDR3 DNA: TGTGCCAGCAGCTATGGCGGGACAGGGAGAACCGGGGAGCTGTTTTTT
clone size: NA; J gene: TRBJ2-7; D gene: TRBD2; V gene: TRBV6-6; CDR3 protein: CASSYSGFGKGGEQYF; CDR3 DNA: TGTGCCAGCAGTTACTCGGGCTTCGGAAAGGGAGGGGAGCAGTACTTC
clone size: NA; J gene: TRBJ2-3; D gene: TRBD2; V gene: TRBV6-4; CDR3 protein: CASSGRVGDTQYF; CDR3 DNA: TGTGCCAGCTCGGGGAGGGTTGGAGATACGCAGTATTTT
clone size: NA; J gene: TRBJ2-2; D gene: NA; V gene: TRBV28; CDR3 protein: CASSGQGLKWEGYTGELFF; CDR3 DNA: TGTGCCAGCAGTGGACAGGGACTAAAGTGGGAGGGCTACACCGGGGAGCTGTTTTTT
clone size: NA; J gene: TRBJ2-2; D gene: TRBD1; V gene: TRBV27; CDR3 protein: CASSLGQLTGELFF; CDR3 DNA: TGTGCCAGCAGTTTGGGACAGCTCACCGGGGAGCTGTTTTTT
clone size: NA; J gene: TRBJ1-2; D gene: NA; V gene: TRBV4-3; CDR3 protein: CASSHGVDQYYGYTF; CDR3 DNA: TGCGCCAGCAGCCACGGAGTCGACCAATACTATGGCTACACCTTC
clone size: NA; J gene: TRBJ2-3; D gene: NA; V gene: TRBV9; CDR3 protein: CASSGGIAELTDTQYF; CDR3 DNA: TGTGCCAGCAGCGGAGGCATAGCGGAGCTCACAGATACGCAGTATTTT
clone size: NA; J gene: TRBJ1-3; D gene: NA; V gene: TRBV25-1; CDR3 protein: CATAGVGNTIYF; CDR3 DNA: TGTGCTACCGCAGGGGTCGGAAACACCATATATTTT
clone size: NA; J gene: TRBJ2-3; D gene: TRBD2; V gene: TRBV18; CDR3 protein: CASSPLAGAGVDTQYF; CDR3 DNA: TGTGCCAGCTCACCACTAGCGGGGGCTGGTGTAGATACGCAGTATTTT
clone size: NA; J gene: TRBJ1-1; D gene: TRBD1; V gene: TRBV27; CDR3 protein: CASSLESDRGYTEAFF; CDR3 DNA: TGTGCCAGCAGTTTAGAGTCGGACAGGGGTTACACTGAAGCTTTCTTT
clone size: NA; J gene: TRBJ2-3; D gene: TRBD2; V gene: TRBV7-3; CDR3 protein: CASSLGLGGRTDTQYF; CDR3 DNA: TGTGCCAGCAGCTTAGGCCTTGGCGGGAGGACAGATACGCAGTATTTT
clone size: NA; J gene: TRBJ2-3; D gene: TRBD2; V gene: TRBV5-5; CDR3 protein: CASSQGLAGGPGTDTQYF; CDR3 DNA: TGTGCCAGCAGCCAAGGACTAGCGGGAGGGCCTGGTACAGATACGCAGTATTTT